One TCR beta chain is described in this entry. Its cognate antigen has yet to be identified. Base qualities are not recorded, but no much larger clone differs from it by a single base. The data were obtained in a study of low-dose radiotherapy and immunotherapy resistance in tumors (dated by TCRdb to between 2021 and 2023). For the wider study: Patients in Cohort 1 were given 0.5 Gy per fraction every 2 weeks, and the prescribed total PTV dose was 6.5 Gy. For Cohort 2, the dose was 1 Gy per fraction given every two weeks, adding up to 13 Gy in total across 26 weeks. Starting on cycle 1 day 1, patients took 300 mg of aspirin by mouth once a day for four cycles. Nivolumab was administered intravenously as a 240 mg flat dose every two weeks, and ipilimumab was administered intravenously at 1 mg/kg every six weeks. The trial did not randomize participants into treatment groups. Eight patients were included in the translational analysis, namely three from the first dose cohort plus the first five from the second dose cohort. Intravenous cyclophosphamide at 200 mg/m2 was administered every two weeks, one day ahead of each radiation and immunotherapy administration.

The CDR3 goes from the cysteine to the phenylalanine over 12 residues. Of the read, only the CDR3 DNA is kept; its 36 bases are in frame from base 1. The germline V gene supplies CDR1 SQVTM and CDR2 ANQGSEA. V is shortened by 6 bases, J by 1 base, and the region joining them spans 9 bases. The donors took part in RACIN, a single-arm, phase I, dose-escalation trial that combined nivolumab, ipilimumab, aspirin, low-dose cyclophosphamide and low-dose radiotherapy. Patients were eligible if they had advanced solid tumors that were TIL-negative. First-strand cDNA was synthesized with Superscript III and a set of TRAV- and TRBV-specific primers, covering both TCRalpha and TCRbeta chains. TCRs were amplified with Phusion for around 20 PCR cycles using a constant-region primer together with the adapter attached to the V primers. The MessageAmp II aRNA Amplification Kit was used to amplify the isolated mRNA, with in vitro transcription run for 16 hours at 37 degrees C. mRNA for TCR sequencing was isolated with the Dynabeads mRNA DIRECT Purification Kit. A second roughly 25-cycle Phusion PCR added indexed Illumina adapters, and products were purified with AMPure XP beads. The authors' pipeline ran thus. Using custom Perl scripts, TCR sequences that encoded the same protein were pooled, out-of-frame sequences were dropped, and the abundance of each clonotype was calculated. The analysis excluded TCR sequences that were supported by just one read. Shannon entropy, Gini index, clonality, richness, and the frequency of TCRs shared between repertoires were included as repertoire metrics. The raw public reads went through TCRdb reprocessing: fastp at Q25, MiXCR clone calling, in-frame beta chains kept. One record per CDR3 amino acid sequence lists the most common genes and DNA. Clone size and V and J calls follow TCRdb, not the original study. In this sample the table shows 6,500 to 8,500 distinct CDR3 sequences, more than 65% of which occur a single time. The ten biggest clones cover approximately 6.3% of the sample.

This receptor was obtained from a human donor with advanced metastatic prostate, ovarian, gallbladder or colorectal cancer (not recorded which). This table probably holds off-target reads from a library built for another chain. The V and J genes are TRBV29-1 and TRBJ1-1; tentative D gene TRBD1, with 5 bases matching. The sequenced DNA is TGCAGCGTCCAGGGCGCGAACACTGAAGCTTTCTTT. Its amino acids are CSVQGANTEAFF.